Presented here are 26 T cell receptor beta chains from one specimen sequenced in a study of T cell responses to AZD1222 COVID-19 vaccine. Produced via immunoSEQ multiplex PCR; TCRdb's table is partial and in-frame only. The repertoire holds 190,000 or so clones, roughly 92% seen once, with 1% in the top ten. The sequenced sample was peripheral blood, obtained 28 days after the second AZD1222 dose. All receptors come from an adult who received the AZD1222 COVID-19 vaccine.

The V call is TRBV7-9, the J call TRBJ2-5, with 11 positions matching TRBD1. Unmatched junction bases numbered 7, after V lost 5 bases and J lost 5 bases. CDR1 and CDR2 (germline): SEHNR, FQNEAQ (reference sequence). The CDR3 runs 15 residues. In nucleotides, the CDR3 is TGTGCCAGCAGCGGAGGACAGGGGGCTTGGGAGACCCAGTACTTC. Its protein product is CASSGGQGAWETQYF.

The chain couples TRBV3-1 (or the pseudogene TRBV3-2) to TRBJ1-5; maybe TRBD1 (6 bases). Germline V gives CDR1 LGHDT, CDR2 YNNKEL (reference sequence). With 1 base removed from V and 3 bases from J, the gap between germline ends came to 10 bases. This CDR3 contains 15 residues. The CDR3 sequence is CASSQGGDTNQPQHF. The CDR3 DNA is TGTGCCAGCAGCCAAGGAGGGGACACCAATCAGCCCCAGCATTTT.

The chain combines TRBV5-1 with TRBJ1-1; D not resolved. Germline V gives CDR1 SGHRS, CDR2 YFSETQ. Between the trimmed V and J ends, which lost 0 bases and 4 bases, there was a span of 10 bases. CDR3 length: 14 residues. In DNA, the CDR3 is TGCGCCAGCAGCTTGGGGCAAGCAGGCACTGAAGCTTTCTTT. This codes for CASSLGQAGTEAFF.

This chain connects TRBV5-6 to TRBJ2-3; 9 bases fit TRBD1. Trimming cost V 4 bases and J 0 bases; bases outside gene matches: 15. CDR3 length: 19 amino acids. CDR1 and CDR2 from the germline V gene are SGHDT and YYEEEE. In DNA form, the CDR3 reads TGTGCCAGCAGCCCCACCGGGACAGGGTGGATGCCGAGCACAGATACGCAGTATTTT. Translated, it gives CASSPTGTGWMPSTDTQYF.

The J gene is TRBJ1-2, the V gene TRBV28, with D uncertain. Germline values: CDR1 MDHEN, CDR2 SYDVKM. The CDR3 has 12 amino acids. Trimming took off 1 base at V and 7 bases at J, with 7 bases between the two ends. This CDR3 reads CASSLSGVGYTF. In nucleotides, the CDR3 is TGTGCCAGCAGTTTATCGGGAGTTGGCTACACCTTC.

V is TRBV3-1 (or the pseudogene TRBV3-2) and J is TRBJ2-1, with a possible D match to TRBD1 (5 bases). V was shortened by 3 bases and J by 4 bases, with 16 bases between the two germline ends. The CDR3 consists of 16 residues. Germline V gene lookup returns CDR1 LGHDT and CDR2 YNNKEL (reference sequence). The CDR3 bases are TGTGCCAGCAGCCAGGCAGGGTTGTCGAGGTACAATGAGCAGTTCTTC. Its protein product is CASSQAGLSRYNEQFF.

This clone was seen just once. This chain links TRBV3-1 (or the pseudogene TRBV3-2) with TRBJ1-3; D is possibly TRBD1 (6 bases). This CDR3 is built from 16 residues. V shed 1 base and J shed 1 base, with 11 bases lying between them. Germline CDR1 and CDR2: LGHDT and YNNKEL (reference sequence). CDR3: CASSQVLTGSGNTIYF. In DNA form, the CDR3 reads TGTGCCAGCAGCCAAGTCCTAACAGGGTCTGGAAACACCATATATTTT.

V gene TRBV7-9 combines with J gene TRBJ2-1; 7 bases fit TRBD1. The V and J ends lost 0 bases and 4 bases, in that order; junction bases with no gene match: 9. The germline V gene encodes CDR1 SEHNR and CDR2 FQNEAQ (reference sequence). CDR3 length equals 17 residues. In DNA, the CDR3 is TGTGCCAGCAGCTTAGCCTGGACAGGAGAAGTATACAATGAGCAGTTCTTC. Translated, it gives CASSLAWTGEVYNEQFF.

The count of this clone is one. In DNA, the CDR3 is TGTGCCAGCAGCGGGCCCTCCTACGAGCAGTACTTC. It translates to CASSGPSYEQYF. The chain has TRBV5-4 and TRBJ2-7; D ambiguous. Per the germline V gene, CDR1 is SGHNT and CDR2 is YYREEE (reference sequence). This CDR3 is built from 12 residues. Between the trimmed V and J ends, which lost 4 bases and 0 bases, there was a span of 5 bases.

The chain joins TRBV3-1 (or the pseudogene TRBV3-2) to TRBJ1-4, with unresolved D. The CDR3 is 12 residues long. V dropped 4 bases and J dropped 10 bases, with 10 bases sitting between them. CDR1 is LGHDT and CDR2 is YNNKEL in the germline V gene (reference sequence). The CDR3 DNA is TGTGCCAGCAGCCGCAACTACCGAAAACTGTTTTTT. Its protein is CASSRNYRKLFF.

Regarding this clone: At one end the junction does not follow the germline gene, possibly because of a read error. This chain links TRBV6-2 or TRBV6-3 with TRBJ2-1; 8 nucleotides line up with TRBD2. The CDR3 has 14 amino acids. Germline loops: CDR1 MNHEY, CDR2 SVGEGT. CDR3 amino acids: CASGYGGAHNEQFF. CDR3 in DNA: TGTGCCAGCGGTTACGGGGGGGCCCACAATGAGCAGTTCTTC.

The gene calls are TRBV7-8 and TRBJ1-5, with no clear D. The V gene's germline CDR1 is SGHVS and CDR2 FQNEAQ. The CDR3 is 13 amino acids. Trimming took off 4 bases at V and 8 bases at J, with 12 bases between the two ends. The CDR3 bases are TGTGCCAGCAGCTCTCGGGAGGGCAAGCCCCAGCATTTT. Its protein product is CASSSREGKPQHF.

This chain connects TRBV28 to TRBJ2-3; no clear D gene. The CDR3 is made up of 14 amino acids. From germline, CDR1 is MDHEN and CDR2 SYDVKM. Trimming removed 1 base at V and 2 bases at J, with 7 bases between. The CDR3 loop reads CASSLYATTDTQYF. The CDR3 nucleotides read TGTGCCAGCAGTTTATATGCTACCACAGATACGCAGTATTTT.

The chain joins TRBV6-2 or TRBV6-3 to TRBJ2-1; TRBD2 might be the D (5 bases). There are 13 residues in the CDR3. The V end lost 5 bases, the J end lost 9 bases, and 14 bases lay between the germline ends. Germline V gene sequence: CDR1 MNHEY, CDR2 SVGEGT. The CDR3 nucleotides are TGTGCCAGCAGTCTATACAAGGCGGGTGAGCAGTTCTTC. Translated, it gives CASSLYKAGEQFF.

The J gene is TRBJ1-1, the V gene TRBV6-5, with 9 bases fitting TRBD1. Germline values: CDR1 MNHEY, CDR2 SVGAGI. This CDR3 is built from 14 residues. V lost 8 bases and J lost 1; bases outside the gene matches: 5. CDR3 sequence (DNA): TGTGCCAGCCCGGGACAGGGACGGAACACTGAAGCTTTCTTT. Translating it yields CASPGQGRNTEAFF.

In this sample, this clone turned up once. This chain joins TRBV19 and TRBJ1-1, with D perhaps matching TRBD1 (6 bases). Deletions cut 3 bases from V and 4 bases from J, with 12 bases between. The CDR3 length is 14 residues. Germline CDR1 reads LNHDA; CDR2 reads SQIVND (reference sequence). The CDR3 DNA is TGTGCCAGTAGTATTGTCGAAGGGGGCACTGAAGCTTTCTTT. Its protein is CASSIVEGGTEAFF.

V is TRBV5-6 and J is TRBJ2-3; D is perhaps TRBD1 or TRBD2 (5 bases each). The CDR3 is 15 amino acids. The V end was cut by 3 bases, the J end by 5 bases, with 16 bases between. Germline CDR1 is SGHDT and CDR2 is YYEEEE. As DNA, the CDR3 is TGTGCCAGCAGCTGGGGACCGCCGACTGGAGATACGCAGTATTTT. Protein sequence: CASSWGPPTGDTQYF.

This clone occurred once. The chain couples TRBV9 to TRBJ1-1, with 9 bases lining up with TRBD1. This CDR3 spans 15 amino acids. Losses at the gene ends were 0 bases for V and 7 bases for J; bases not matched to a gene: 7. CDR1 SGDLS and CDR2 YYNGEE come from the germline V gene. The CDR3 DNA follows: TGTGCCAGCAGCGTAGGCCCGGACAGGGGCCTTGAAGCTTTCTTT. It specifies CASSVGPDRGLEAFF.

The chain recombines TRBV4-1 with TRBJ1-4, with D tentatively TRBD1 (6 bases). Germline V gene data show CDR1 as MGHRA and CDR2 as YSYEKL. The CDR3 length is 15 residues. Trimming pared 4 bases from V and 0 bases from J, leaving 9 bases between. CDR3 loop: CASSPGEPTNEKLFF. CDR3 bases: TGCGCCAGCAGCCCAGGGGAGCCAACTAATGAAAAACTGTTTTTT.

V and J are TRBV18 and TRBJ2-1; D is uncertain. V was shortened by 4 bases and J by 0 bases, with 7 bases between the two germline ends. The CDR3 contains 14 residues. Germline V gives CDR1 KGHSH, CDR2 LQKENI. CDR3 coding DNA: TGTGCCAGCTCACAAACGACCTCCTACAATGAGCAGTTCTTC. Translating it yields CASSQTTSYNEQFF.

The CDR3 sequence is CASSLGDRNTYEQYF. The CDR3 coding sequence is TGTGCCAGCAGCTTGGGAGACAGGAACACCTACGAGCAGTACTTC. This chain links TRBV5-4 with TRBJ2-7; a weak D match, TRBD1 (6 bases). The CDR3 runs 15 residues. The V gene lost 0 bases and the J gene lost 2 bases, with 12 bases spanning the gap. Germline CDR1 reads SGHNT; CDR2 reads YYREEE (reference sequence).

The chain combines TRBV6-5 with TRBJ2-3; TRBD1 matches 7 bases. The CDR3 is 14 amino acids. Germline-derived CDR1 and CDR2 are MNHEY and SVGAGI. V lost 4 bases to trimming and J lost 6 bases; unmatched junction nucleotides: 7. CDR3 protein: CASSFGTVLDTQYF. The CDR3 nucleotides read TGTGCCAGCAGTTTCGGGACAGTCTTGGATACGCAGTATTTT.

Here the CDR3 DNA reads TGCGCCAGCAGCAAATTAACAGGGGAGGAGGGAAAACTGTTTTTT. Amino acids: CASSKLTGEEGKLFF. The rearrangement joins TRBV5-1 to TRBJ1-4; 7 bases align to TRBD1. From germline, CDR1 is SGHRS and CDR2 YFSETQ. The CDR3 covers 15 residues. Losses at the gene ends were 4 bases for V and 10 bases for J; bases not matched to a gene: 13.

V and J are TRBV19 and TRBJ1-1; D might be TRBD1 (5 bases). Trimming took 1 base from V and 1 from J, leaving 7 bases between them. The CDR3 contains 14 residues. CDR1 and CDR2 from the germline V gene are LNHDA and SQIVND (reference sequence). The CDR3 coding sequence is TGTGCCAGTAGTATAGCAAGGGGGAACACTGAAGCTTTCTTT. It is translated as CASSIARGNTEAFF.

This chain joins TRBV21-1 and TRBJ2-5. TRBV21-1 is given as a pseudogene. The CDR3 runs 13 residues. DNA of the CDR3: TGTGCCAGCAGCAAATGGATGGAAAAGACCCAGTACTTC. Translating it yields CASSKWMEKTQYF.

The V call is TRBV4-1, the J call TRBJ2-7; 9 nucleotides agree with TRBD1. J gave up 2 bases and V 1 base, and 6 bases lay outside the gene matches. CDR1 and CDR2 (germline): MGHRA, YSYEKL. The CDR3 runs 16 residues. The CDR3 loop is CASSQAPGQGAYEQYF. The CDR3 coding sequence is TGCGCCAGCAGCCAAGCCCCGGGACAGGGTGCCTACGAGCAGTACTTC.